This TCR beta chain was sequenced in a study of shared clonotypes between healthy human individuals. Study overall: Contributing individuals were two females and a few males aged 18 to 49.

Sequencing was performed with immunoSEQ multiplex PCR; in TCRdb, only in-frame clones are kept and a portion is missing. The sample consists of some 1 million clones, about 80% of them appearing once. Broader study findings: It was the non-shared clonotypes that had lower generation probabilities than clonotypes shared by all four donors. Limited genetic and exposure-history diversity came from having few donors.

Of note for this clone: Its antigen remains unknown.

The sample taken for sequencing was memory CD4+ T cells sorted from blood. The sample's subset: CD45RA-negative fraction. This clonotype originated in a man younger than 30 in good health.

The CDR3 loop is CASSGQGGVETQYF. The CDR3 region has the DNA TGTGCCAGCAGTGGCCAAGGGGGGGTAGAGACCCAGTACTTC. The genes are TRBV6-1 and TRBJ2-5; maybe TRBD2 (7 bases). There are 14 residues in the CDR3. V dropped 4 bases and J dropped 4 bases, with 13 bases sitting between them. Germline values: CDR1 MNHNS, CDR2 SASEGT.